The T cell receptor beta chain described here comes from a study of CD8+ T cells in alopecia areata. Broader study findings: Having one nonresponder leaves uncertain how baseline CD8+ expansion relates to response. Lesional scalp exceeded normal scalp in clonality, especially in alopecia totalis/universalis. Normal skin's resident alphabeta T cells are also sequenced in scalp samples.

The treatment here: oral pan-JAK inhibitor, 5-10 mg twice daily. Lesional scalp punch biopsies and peripheral blood were collected from alopecia areata patients. Trimming cost V 4 bases and J 7 bases, with 16 bases left between them. Germline V gene data show CDR1 as ENHRY and CDR2 as SYGVKD. The CDR3 spans 14 residues. Following RNA extraction, reverse transcription yielded cDNA that acted as the sequencing template. Sequenced by immunoSEQ multiplex PCR; TCRdb stores in-frame clones only, minus some. The sample lists some 200,000 clones; about 62% were seen once. Regarding this clone: As yet, its antigen is unknown.

Specimen: CD4+ T cells sorted from blood, collected at week 24, from a patient treated with tofacitinib. The V call is TRBV10-3, the J call TRBJ1-2, with D possibly being TRBD1 (6 bases). The clonotype comes from a human donor with alopecia areata. The CDR3 spells CAISGGDIWAGYTF. The CDR3 nucleotides are TGTGCCATCAGTGGGGGGGACATTTGGGCTGGCTACACCTTC.